The 21 T cell receptor beta chains presented below share a single source sample, sequenced in a study of cytomegalovirus exposure and HLA in healthy donors. PCR used 60 Vbeta primers and 13 Jbeta primers. TCRdb's table, derived via immunoSEQ multiplex PCR, lists solely in-frame clones and lacks some. The profile shows about 200,000 clones, 60% to 80% of them singletons. Sequenced input: PBMCs. Every receptor here comes from a male donor in good health and CMV-seronegative.

The rearrangement links TRBV6-1 to TRBJ2-2, with 12 bases matching TRBD2. Trimming removed 4 bases from V and 8 bases from J; junction bases left unmatched: 11. This CDR3 has 17 amino acids. CDR1 is MNHNS and CDR2 is SASEGT in the germline V gene. The CDR3 is CASSAQTSGSPLGELFF. In DNA form, the CDR3 reads TGTGCCAGCAGTGCTCAGACTAGCGGGAGCCCGCTAGGGGAGCTGTTTTTT.

The chain couples TRBV10-3 to TRBJ2-1; D not certain. The CDR3 has 12 amino acids. The ends were cut back, 3 bases at V and 7 bases at J, with 7 bases in the middle. The germline CDR1 and CDR2 sequences are ENHRY and SYGVKD. DNA for the CDR3: TGTGCCATCAGTGACGCGACAAATGAGCAGTTCTTC. Residues: CAISDATNEQFF.

The chain has TRBV10-3 and TRBJ1-4, with D maybe TRBD1 (6 bases). Trimming removed 7 bases at V and 6 bases at J, with 12 bases between. In germline, CDR1 is ENHRY, CDR2 SYGVKD. This CDR3 spans 13 amino acids. CDR3 residues: CAITDRPHEKLFF. The CDR3 coding sequence is TGTGCCATCACTGACAGGCCCCATGAAAAACTGTTTTTT.

The chain couples TRBV7-3 to TRBJ2-3, with 7 nucleotides matching TRBD2. V was clipped by 2 bases and J by 2 bases; unmatched bases: 7. CDR3 length: 16 residues. CDR1 SGHTA and CDR2 FQGTGA come from the germline V gene. The CDR3 bases are TGTGCCAGCAGCTTATCTGGTGGGGGGGACACAGATACGCAGTATTTT. This codes for CASSLSGGGDTDTQYF.

The chain employs TRBV7-8 and TRBJ1-5; 8 positions agree with TRBD1. This CDR3 has 16 amino acids. V shed 0 bases and J 8 bases; nucleotides not matched to a gene: 9. CDR1 SGHVS and CDR2 FQNEAQ come from the germline V gene. The CDR3 nucleotides read TGTGCCAGCAGCTTAGCGCTAGGACAGGGAGCTGAGCCCCAGCATTTT. Residues: CASSLALGQGAEPQHF.

The chain links TRBV27 to TRBJ1-6; D is undetermined. Germline CDR1 and CDR2: MNHEY and SMNVEV (reference sequence). This CDR3 has 15 residues. The V gene lost 3 bases and the J gene lost 5 bases, with 11 bases spanning the gap. The CDR3 DNA follows: TGTGCCAGCAGTTTGCGGGGTAGGAATAATTCACCCCTCCACTTT. It encodes CASSLRGRNNSPLHF.

V gene TRBV9 combines with J gene TRBJ1-1; D might be TRBD1 (5 bases). The V gene lost 5 bases and the J gene lost 7 bases, with 12 bases spanning the gap. The germline CDR1 and CDR2 sequences are SGDLS and YYNGEE. CDR3 size: 12 residues. The CDR3 protein is CASSPSGGEAFF. The CDR3 bases are TGTGCCAGCAGTCCTTCGGGGGGTGAAGCTTTCTTT.

CDR3 coding DNA: TGTGCCAGTAGTCCCTCCGTCAGCGGAGAATACGAGCAGTACTTC. It yields the protein CASSPSVSGEYEQYF. The chain joins TRBV19 to TRBJ2-7; perhaps TRBD2 as D (5 bases). Germline CDR1 and CDR2: LNHDA and SQIVND (reference sequence). The CDR3 is 15 residues long. V lost 5 bases and J 4 bases, leaving 18 bases between the germline ends.

The chain carries TRBV10-3 and TRBJ2-7; TRBD1 agrees at 8 bases. Germline-derived CDR1 and CDR2 are ENHRY and SYGVKD. This CDR3 is built from 14 residues. Trimming cost V 6 bases and J 3 bases; bases outside gene matches: 7. In DNA form, the CDR3 reads TGTGCCATCAGGGATGGACAGGGCGACTACGAGCAGTACTTC. This sequence encodes CAIRDGQGDYEQYF.

The V and J genes are TRBV6-1 and TRBJ1-5; perhaps TRBD1 as D (5 bases). CDR3 length: 15 residues. The V end was cut by 5 bases, the J end by 0 bases, with 11 bases between. The germline V gene encodes CDR1 MNHNS and CDR2 SASEGT. The CDR3 DNA reads as TGTGCCAGCAGTTCGACAGCAAATAGCAATCAGCCCCAGCATTTT. Encoded protein: CASSSTANSNQPQHF.

Only a few counts were recorded for this clone. The chain has TRBV13 and TRBJ2-1; D remains ambiguous. Germline V lookup: CDR1 PRHDT, CDR2 FYEKMQ (reference sequence). V dropped 1 base and J dropped 2 bases, with 9 bases sitting between them. The CDR3 is 15 amino acids. CDR3 bases: TGTGCCAGCAGCTTAGATCTTAGCCCCTACAATGAGCAGTTCTTC. Translating gives CASSLDLSPYNEQFF.

V gene TRBV4-1 combines with J gene TRBJ2-1; the match to TRBD2 covers 10 bases. V trimming: 3 bases; J trimming: 7 bases; junction bases outside the gene matches: 9. The CDR3 has 16 residues. Germline CDR1 is MGHRA and CDR2 is YSYEKL. The CDR3 sequence is CASSHLGLAIRNEQFF. CDR3 DNA: TGCGCCAGCAGCCACCTGGGACTAGCGATTAGAAATGAGCAGTTCTTC.

The chain carries TRBV10-2 and TRBJ2-7; D might be TRBD1 (6 bases). Trimming stripped 5 bases from V and 5 bases from J, with 10 bases between. CDR3 length equals 12 residues. Germline lookup yields CDR1 WSHSY and CDR2 SAAADI. CDR3 loop: CASSKQGDEQYF. The DNA of the CDR3 is TGCGCCAGCAGTAAACAGGGAGACGAGCAGTACTTC.

The CDR3: CASSLRTERRTNEKLFF. CDR3 nucleotide sequence: TGCGCCAGCAGCTTGAGGACAGAGAGGAGGACTAATGAAAAACTGTTTTTT. The chain recombines TRBV5-1 with TRBJ1-4; D is possibly TRBD1 (6 bases). The V and J ends lost 1 base and 2 bases respectively, with 15 bases between them. CDR1 is SGHRS, CDR2 YFSETQ, per germline. The CDR3 has 17 residues. Supplemented by reference TRBV5-1 and TRBJ1-4, the full variable domain reads KAGVTQTPRYLIKTRGQQVTLSCSPISGHRSVSWYQQTPGQGLQFLFEYFSETQRNKGNFPGRFSGRQFSNSRSEMNVSTLELGDSALYLCASSLRTERRTNEKLFFGSGTQLSVL.

This chain links TRBV13 with TRBJ2-3; 8 nucleotides match TRBD1. V was pared by 4 bases and J by 4 bases, with 7 bases of the junction left unmatched. Germline V gene lookup returns CDR1 PRHDT and CDR2 FYEKMQ (reference sequence). This CDR3 comprises 15 residues. The CDR3 loop reads CASSSPDRGADTQYF. CDR3 nucleotides: TGTGCCAGCAGCTCGCCAGACAGGGGCGCAGATACGCAGTATTTT.

As DNA, the CDR3 is TGCGCCAGCAGCCAAGTACTAGCGGGACTTCTAGATGAGCAGTTCTTC. Its translation: CASSQVLAGLLDEQFF. The rearrangement links TRBV4-1 to TRBJ2-1, with 10 bases matching TRBD2. The CDR3 contains 16 residues. The V segment lost 1 base and the J segment 8 bases; nucleotides outside the gene matches: 8. Germline lookup yields CDR1 MGHRA and CDR2 YSYEKL.

V usage is TRBV10-1 and J usage is TRBJ2-5, with a tentative D call TRBD1 (6 bases). Trimming took 0 bases from V and 3 from J, leaving 17 bases between them. This CDR3 is 17 amino acids long. Germline CDR1 reads WNHNN; CDR2 reads SYGVQD (reference sequence). CDR3 protein: CASSESQQGRGEETQYF. DNA of the CDR3: TGCGCCAGCAGTGAGTCCCAACAGGGTCGGGGAGAAGAGACCCAGTACTTC.

The V and J genes are TRBV27 and TRBJ2-2; 7 nucleotides match TRBD2. V gave up 0 bases and J gave up 4 bases; unmatched junction bases: 2. Germline CDR1 is MNHEY and CDR2 is SMNVEV (reference sequence). CDR3 size: 15 residues. As DNA, the CDR3 is TGTGCCAGCAGTTTATCGGGGACTACCACCGGGGAGCTGTTTTTT. The encoded protein is CASSLSGTTTGELFF.

CDR3: CASSLEGGAGGYGYTF. CDR3 DNA: TGTGCCAGCAGCTTAGAAGGGGGGGCAGGTGGCTATGGCTACACCTTC. V is TRBV7-9 and J is TRBJ1-2; tentatively, D is TRBD1 (6 bases). CDR1 and CDR2 from the germline V gene are SEHNR and FQNEAQ (reference sequence). This CDR3 is 16 amino acids long. V was clipped by 1 base and J by 4 bases, with 16 bases between them.

V gene TRBV7-3 combines with J gene TRBJ1-3; D uncertain. V gave up 5 bases and J gave up 4 bases, with 9 bases separating them. Germline lookup yields CDR1 SGHTA and CDR2 FQGTGA. CDR3 length: 13 amino acids. CDR3 amino acids: CASSPDTGNTIYF. The CDR3, as DNA: TGTGCCAGCAGCCCCGACACCGGAAACACCATATATTTT.

V is TRBV30 and J is TRBJ1-5; D may be TRBD1 (6 bases). CDR3 length equals 14 residues. Germline CDR1 GTSNPN, CDR2 SVGIG (reference sequence). Trimming shortened V by 0 bases and J by 2 bases, and 8 bases separated the two germline ends. The CDR3 bases are TGTGCCTGGAGTGTAGGGGGAGGCAATCAGCCCCAGCATTTT. This codes for CAWSVGGGNQPQHF.